Listed here are 7 T cell receptor beta chains from one sample, sequenced in a study of human T cells and chemical hapten exposure. TCRdb re-called the RACE reads through MiXCR, storing one row per CDR3 protein. Among just over 350,000 distinct CDR3 sequences listed, around 6% were seen once. Time point reported: patch test 2, 6 weeks after DPC sensitization. Treatment reported: therapeutic diphenylcyclopropenone sensitization with weekly scalp DPC. This specimen was whole blood, taken in connection with sensitization to the hapten diphenylcyclopropenone (DPC). Source of these receptors: a woman aged 18-35 years with alopecia areata. Some clones in this sample may be carry-over from other donors' samples.

A few counts support this clonotype. V usage is TRBV6-1 and J usage is TRBJ1-2; 8 bases are a match to TRBD1. Trimming took 6 bases from V and 8 from J; bases not matched to a gene: 14. Germline CDR1 reads MNHNS; CDR2 reads SASEGT. The CDR3 length is 15 residues. Here the CDR3 reads CASSSRMGTGKGYTF. As DNA, the CDR3 is TGTGCCAGCAGCTCTAGAATGGGGACAGGAAAAGGCTACACCTTC.

This clonotype was observed a handful of times. The chain carries TRBV18 and TRBJ1-2; D ambiguous. V lost 4 bases and J lost 0, with 12 bases in between. The CDR3 length is 15 residues. Germline loops: CDR1 KGHSH, CDR2 LQKENI. The CDR3 coding sequence is TGTGCCAGCTCACAATTCCAGGAGCCTAACTATGGCTACACCTTC. It specifies CASSQFQEPNYGYTF.

This chain links TRBV9 with TRBJ2-1; D not resolved. The V end was cut by 0 bases, the J end by 9 bases, with 13 bases between. Germline CDR1 SGDLS, CDR2 YYNGEE. The length of the CDR3 is 14 residues. The CDR3 spells CASSVGVGVGEQFF. DNA for the CDR3: TGTGCCAGCAGCGTAGGCGTAGGTGTAGGTGAGCAGTTCTTC. The entire variable domain, with the rest obtained from reference TRBV9 and TRBJ2-1, is as follows: DSGVTQTPKHLITATGQRVTLRCSPRSGDLSVYWYQQSLDQGLQFLIQYYNGEERAKGNILERFSAQQFPDLHSELNLSSLELGDSALYFCASSVGVGVGEQFFGPGTRLTVL.

The V call is TRBV6-5, the J call TRBJ2-1; D unclear. The V end lost 0 bases, the J end lost 4 bases, and 13 bases lay between the germline ends. The CDR3 totals 16 residues. In germline, CDR1 is MNHEY, CDR2 SVGAGI. CDR3 region: CASSYSISVGYNEQFF. The CDR3 DNA reads as TGTGCCAGCAGTTACTCGATATCAGTAGGTTACAATGAGCAGTTCTTC.

This clonotype was detected a few times. The gene calls are TRBV18 and TRBJ1-3; D not resolved. Germline loops: CDR1 KGHSH, CDR2 LQKENI. Deletions cut 3 bases from V and 0 bases from J, with 9 bases between. This CDR3 comprises 15 residues. The CDR3 sequence: CASSPSPLSGNTIYF. The CDR3 nucleotides are TGTGCCAGCTCACCCTCCCCGCTCTCTGGAAACACCATATATTTT.

The chain carries TRBV7-2 and TRBJ2-1; 7 bases are a match to TRBD1. With V trimmed by 5 bases and J by 4 bases, 8 bases remained unmatched. CDR1 and CDR2 (germline): SGHTA, FQGNSA. The CDR3 covers 15 residues. Here the CDR3 reads CASSPLQGVYNEQFF. CDR3 in DNA: TGTGCCAGCAGCCCCCTCCAGGGGGTGTACAATGAGCAGTTCTTC.

The chain recombines TRBV20-1 with TRBJ2-7, with 7 positions matching TRBD2. V trimming: 2 bases; J trimming: 3 bases; junction bases outside the gene matches: 4. CDR1 and CDR2 (germline): DFQATT, SNEGSKA (reference sequence). This CDR3 has 13 residues. In nucleotides, the CDR3 is TGCAGTGCTAGACAGGGACTAATCTACGAGCAGTACTTC. As protein: CSARQGLIYEQYF.